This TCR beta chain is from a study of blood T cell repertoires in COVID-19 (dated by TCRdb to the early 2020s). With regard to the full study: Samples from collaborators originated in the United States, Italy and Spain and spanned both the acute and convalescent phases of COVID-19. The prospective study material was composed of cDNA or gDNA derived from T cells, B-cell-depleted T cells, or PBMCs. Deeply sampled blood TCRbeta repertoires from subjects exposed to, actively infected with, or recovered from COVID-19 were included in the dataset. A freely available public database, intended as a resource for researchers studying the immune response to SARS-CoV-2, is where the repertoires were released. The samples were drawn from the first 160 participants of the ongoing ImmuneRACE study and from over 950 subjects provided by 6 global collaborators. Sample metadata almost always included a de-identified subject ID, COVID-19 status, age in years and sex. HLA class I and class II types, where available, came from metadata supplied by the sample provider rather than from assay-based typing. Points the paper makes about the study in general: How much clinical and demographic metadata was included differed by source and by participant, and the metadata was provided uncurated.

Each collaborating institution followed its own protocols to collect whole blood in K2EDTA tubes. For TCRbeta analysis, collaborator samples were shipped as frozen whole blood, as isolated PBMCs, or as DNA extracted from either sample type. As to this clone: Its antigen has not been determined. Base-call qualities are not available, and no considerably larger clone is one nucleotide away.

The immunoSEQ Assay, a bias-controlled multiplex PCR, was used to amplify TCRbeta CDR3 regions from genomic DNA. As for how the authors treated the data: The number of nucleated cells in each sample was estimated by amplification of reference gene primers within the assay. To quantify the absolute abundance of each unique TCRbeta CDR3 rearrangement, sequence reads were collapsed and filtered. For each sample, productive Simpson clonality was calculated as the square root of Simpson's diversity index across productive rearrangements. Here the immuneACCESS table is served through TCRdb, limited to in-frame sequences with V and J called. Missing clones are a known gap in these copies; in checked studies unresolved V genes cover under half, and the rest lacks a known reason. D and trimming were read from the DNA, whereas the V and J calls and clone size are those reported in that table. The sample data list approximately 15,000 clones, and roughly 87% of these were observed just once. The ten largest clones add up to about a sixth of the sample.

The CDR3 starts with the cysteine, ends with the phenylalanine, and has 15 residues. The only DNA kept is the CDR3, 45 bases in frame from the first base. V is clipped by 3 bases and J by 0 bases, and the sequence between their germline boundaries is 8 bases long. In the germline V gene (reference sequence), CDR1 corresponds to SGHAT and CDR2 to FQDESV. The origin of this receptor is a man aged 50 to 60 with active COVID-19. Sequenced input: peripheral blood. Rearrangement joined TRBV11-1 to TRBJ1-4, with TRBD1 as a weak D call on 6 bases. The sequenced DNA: TGTGCCAGCAGCTTTAGGACAGCAACTAATGAAAAACTGTTTTTT. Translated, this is CASSFRTATNEKLFF. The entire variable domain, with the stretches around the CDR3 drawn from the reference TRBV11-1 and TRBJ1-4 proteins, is EAEVAQSPRYKITEKSQAVAFWCDPISGHATLYWYRQILGQGPELLVQFQDESVVDDSQLPKDRFSAERLKGVDSTLKIQPAELGDSAMYLCASSFRTATNEKLFFGSGTQLSVL.